These T cell receptor beta chains were read from a single sample in a study of neurological immune-mediated disorders. TCRdb independently ran MiXCR on the 5' RACE reads; one entry per CDR3 protein. Here the sample spans some 86,000 distinct CDR3 sequences, around 2.6% being singletons. What was sequenced was PBMCs. The receptors here all came from a woman aged 25 to 45 with multiple sclerosis. Each CDR3 is given with its conserved first and last residue. Fields, in order: D gene, clone size, V gene, J gene, CDR3 DNA, CDR3 protein. The D gene is left open where the match is weak. The size entry is marked missing in some rows and otherwise reads once, few, many or a size class.

D: NA; size: many; V: TRBV20-1; J: TRBJ1-1; DNA: TGCAGTGCTAGAGATCGGGGGGCGGGCTGGATGAACACTGAAGCTTTCTTT; CDR3: CSARDRGAGWMNTEAFF
D: NA; size: many; V: TRBV12-3/TRBV12-4; J: TRBJ2-1; DNA: TGTGCCAGCAGTTTTATCCCGGACCCAGACAATGAGCAGTTCTTC; CDR3: CASSFIPDPDNEQFF
D: TRBD2; size: many; V: TRBV7-2; J: TRBJ2-5; DNA: TGTGCCAGCAGCCCCGAACCAATGCCGGGACTAGCGGGAACAACTCAAGAGACCCAGTACTTC; CDR3: CASSPEPMPGLAGTTQETQYF
D: NA; size: NA; V: TRBV11-2; J: TRBJ2-7; DNA: TGTGCCAGCAGCCACGGGCCCTTCCTTGACGAGCAGTACTTC; CDR3: CASSHGPFLDEQYF
D: NA; size: many; V: TRBV12-3/TRBV12-4; J: TRBJ2-1; DNA: TGTGCCAGCAGTTTTAAGGTCGGGGGCGGAGAGCAGTTCTTC; CDR3: CASSFKVGGGEQFF
D: TRBD2; size: many; V: TRBV20-1; J: TRBJ2-5; DNA: TGCAGTGCCAAGACTAGCGAGTCGGGAGAGACCCAGTACTTC; CDR3: CSAKTSESGETQYF
D: TRBD2; size: many; V: TRBV28; J: TRBJ2-7; DNA: TGTGCCAGCAGTTTCTCAGCGGGAGCTCGCTACGAGCAGTACTTC; CDR3: CASSFSAGARYEQYF
D: TRBD1; size: many; V: TRBV12-3/TRBV12-4; J: TRBJ2-7; DNA: TGTGCCAGCCTTCGGACAGGTTACTCCTACGAGCAGTACTTC; CDR3: CASLRTGYSYEQYF
D: NA; size: many; V: TRBV7-3; J: TRBJ1-3; DNA: TGTGCCAGCAGCTCGGACAAAGGAAACACCATATATTTT; CDR3: CASSSDKGNTIYF
D: NA; size: many; V: TRBV20-1; J: TRBJ1-2; DNA: TGCAGTGCTGATGGATCGTATGGCTACACCTTC; CDR3: CSADGSYGYTF
D: NA; size: many; V: TRBV15; J: TRBJ2-7; DNA: TGTGCCACCAACACGGATATGACTGGATACGAGCAGTACTTC; CDR3: CATNTDMTGYEQYF
D: TRBD1; size: NA; V: TRBV4-3; J: TRBJ1-2; DNA: TGCGCCAGCAGCCAAGGGACAGGGTGGGACCTGAAAGGCTACACCTTC; CDR3: CASSQGTGWDLKGYTF
D: NA; size: many; V: TRBV20-1; J: TRBJ2-5; DNA: TGCAGTGCTATCCGGACTTCTACCCCAGAGACCCAGTACTTC; CDR3: CSAIRTSTPETQYF
D: NA; size: many; V: TRBV5-1; J: TRBJ2-3; DNA: TGCGCCAGCAGCTGGGGGCTGGGGCGCCCATTCTCTAGCACAGATACGCAGTATTTT; CDR3: CASSWGLGRPFSSTDTQYF
D: NA; size: many; V: TRBV20-1; J: TRBJ2-5; DNA: TGCAGTGCTAGAGATGGGGGGCTACGAGAGACCCAGTACTTC; CDR3: CSARDGGLRETQYF
D: TRBD2; size: many; V: TRBV7-6; J: TRBJ2-3; DNA: TGTGCCAGCAGCTTAGTGCTAGCGGGAGGAACAGATACGCAGTATTTT; CDR3: CASSLVLAGGTDTQYF
D: NA; size: many; V: TRBV10-3; J: TRBJ1-1; DNA: TGTGCCATCAGTTCAGGGTTGGACACTGAAGCTTTCTTT; CDR3: CAISSGLDTEAFF
D: NA; size: many; V: TRBV6-6; J: TRBJ1-2; DNA: TGTGCCAGCCTTCCAGGGTACGGCTACACCTTC; CDR3: CASLPGYGYTF
D: NA; size: many; V: TRBV18; J: TRBJ2-7; DNA: TGTGCCAGCTCTCACCCTGACCGCCCGAGGGAGCAGTACTTC; CDR3: CASSHPDRPREQYF
D: TRBD1; size: many; V: TRBV28; J: TRBJ2-6; DNA: TGTGCCAGCACCCCCGGACAGGCCTCTGGGGCCAACGTCCTGACTTTC; CDR3: CASTPGQASGANVLTF
D: NA; size: many; V: TRBV4-3; J: TRBJ2-3; DNA: TGCGCCAGCAGCCAAGATGAAGAGGGGACACGTCTTAGCACAGATACGCAGTATTTT; CDR3: CASSQDEEGTRLSTDTQYF
D: TRBD2; size: many; V: TRBV20-1; J: TRBJ2-7; DNA: TGCAGTGCTAGGCTAGCGGACTCCTACGAGCAGTACTTC; CDR3: CSARLADSYEQYF
D: NA; size: many; V: TRBV20-1; J: TRBJ2-7; DNA: TGCAGTGCTAGAGTCCCCCGGGGCTCCGCCTGGGAGCAGTACTTC; CDR3: CSARVPRGSAWEQYF
D: TRBD1; size: many; V: TRBV9; J: TRBJ1-2; DNA: TGTGCCAGCAGCGAAGGGGGCGGCTACACCTTC; CDR3: CASSEGGGYTF
D: TRBD1; size: many; V: TRBV7-8; J: TRBJ1-5; DNA: TGTGCCAGCCACGATTCAGGGGGGAAATCGCCCCAGCATTTT; CDR3: CASHDSGGKSPQHF
D: TRBD2; size: many; V: TRBV5-1; J: TRBJ2-7; DNA: TGCGCCAGCAGCCAACTAGCGGCCATCTCCTACGAGCAGTACTTC; CDR3: CASSQLAAISYEQYF
D: NA; size: many; V: TRBV7-9; J: TRBJ2-7; DNA: TGTGCCAGCAGGGAGGGGGGGTCTTCCTACGAGCAGTACTTC; CDR3: CASREGGSSYEQYF
D: NA; size: many; V: TRBV20-1; J: TRBJ2-7; DNA: TGCAGTGCCCCCAGGGGGGACACGAGGAACGAGCAGTACTTC; CDR3: CSAPRGDTRNEQYF
D: TRBD1; size: many; V: TRBV29-1; J: TRBJ2-5; DNA: TGCAGCGTTGAAAAGGGGACAGGGGAGGTGGAGACCCAGTACTTC; CDR3: CSVEKGTGEVETQYF
D: NA; size: many; V: TRBV9; J: TRBJ2-3; DNA: TGTGCCAGCAGCGTTGACGGGGTCGCAGATACGCAGTATTTT; CDR3: CASSVDGVADTQYF
D: NA; size: many; V: TRBV20-1; J: TRBJ1-5; DNA: TGCAGTGCCGAGAAGGGGGGCCAGCCCCAGCATTTT; CDR3: CSAEKGGQPQHF
D: TRBD2; size: many; V: TRBV7-2; J: TRBJ2-7; DNA: TGTGCCAGCAGCCCAGGGAGCGGGGGGATGAACGAGCAGTACTTC; CDR3: CASSPGSGGMNEQYF
D: NA; size: many; V: TRBV20-1; J: TRBJ1-2; DNA: TGCAGTGCCCTTGGGGCCCGCACCTATGGCTACACCTTC; CDR3: CSALGARTYGYTF
D: TRBD2; size: many; V: TRBV18; J: TRBJ2-1; DNA: TGTGCCAGCTCACCGGAAGCGGGAATGGGGTTCTTC; CDR3: CASSPEAGMGFF
D: TRBD2; size: many; V: TRBV20-1; J: TRBJ2-1; DNA: TGCAGTGCTCCGACTAGCGGGAGTAGAAATGAGCAGTTCTTC; CDR3: CSAPTSGSRNEQFF
D: TRBD1; size: many; V: TRBV7-3; J: TRBJ2-7; DNA: TGTGCCAGCAGCTTGACAGGGTCAGGGGAATCCTACGAGCAGTACTTC; CDR3: CASSLTGSGESYEQYF
D: NA; size: many; V: TRBV20-1; J: TRBJ1-2; DNA: TGCAGTGCTACCCAAGGGGGTACTAACTATGGCTACACCTTC; CDR3: CSATQGGTNYGYTF
D: NA; size: many; V: TRBV11-2; J: TRBJ2-7; DNA: TGTGCCAGCAGCTTCGTAGAGGCCTACGAGCAGTACTTC; CDR3: CASSFVEAYEQYF
D: NA; size: many; V: TRBV29-1; J: TRBJ2-7; DNA: TGCAGCGTTAGGGACATTTCCTACGAGCAGTACTTC; CDR3: CSVRDISYEQYF
D: NA; size: many; V: TRBV6-5; J: TRBJ2-5; DNA: TGTGCCAGCAGTTACTCAGGGGTTGAGACCCAGTACTTC; CDR3: CASSYSGVETQYF
D: NA; size: many; V: TRBV6-1; J: TRBJ1-1; DNA: TGTGCCAGCAGTGAAGAGGAGGTTTGGGGGAACACTGAAGCTTTCTTT; CDR3: CASSEEEVWGNTEAFF
D: TRBD2; size: many; V: TRBV6-5; J: TRBJ2-1; DNA: TGTGCCAGCAGTTACAGGGCTAGCGGGAACAATGAGCAGTTCTTC; CDR3: CASSYRASGNNEQFF
D: TRBD1; size: many; V: TRBV12-3/TRBV12-4; J: TRBJ1-4; DNA: TGTGCCAGCAGCCGGAAGACAGGGGACCTGAAGGAAAAACTGTTTTTT; CDR3: CASSRKTGDLKEKLFF
D: NA; size: many; V: TRBV7-2; J: TRBJ2-1; DNA: TGTGCCAGCAGCTTAGGAATAGGCTATTACAATGAGCAGTTCTTC; CDR3: CASSLGIGYYNEQFF
D: NA; size: many; V: TRBV6-5; J: TRBJ2-1; DNA: TGTGCCAGCAGGGTAGGGAATGAGCAGTTCTTC; CDR3: CASRVGNEQFF
D: NA; size: many; V: TRBV9; J: TRBJ2-6; DNA: TGTGCCAGCAGCCCAAAGGTGGAGGGAAAGGCTGGGGCCAACGTCCTGACTTTC; CDR3: CASSPKVEGKAGANVLTF
D: NA; size: many; V: TRBV5-1; J: TRBJ2-2; DNA: TGCGCCAGCAGCTTGGAAGGCAGCGGGGAGCTGTTTTTT; CDR3: CASSLEGSGELFF
D: NA; size: many; V: TRBV20-1; J: TRBJ2-3; DNA: TGCAGTGCTAGTGTAGCGCGCACAGATACGCAGTATTTT; CDR3: CSASVARTDTQYF
D: NA; size: many; V: TRBV29-1; J: TRBJ2-5; DNA: TGCAGCGTGGGGGGACAGCCTCGGACAATCCAAGAGACCCAGTACTTC; CDR3: CSVGGQPRTIQETQYF
D: NA; size: many; V: TRBV6-1; J: TRBJ1-1; DNA: TGTGCCAGCAGTGACACTGAAGCTTTCTTT; CDR3: CASSDTEAFF
D: NA; size: many; V: TRBV9; J: TRBJ2-7; DNA: TGTGCCAGCAGCGCTGGACTGGGCGAGCAGTACTTC; CDR3: CASSAGLGEQYF
D: TRBD1; size: many; V: TRBV4-1; J: TRBJ1-5; DNA: TGCGCCAGCAGCGCCGGGGACAGGGGCGGCAATCAGCCCCAGCATTTT; CDR3: CASSAGDRGGNQPQHF
D: NA; size: many; V: TRBV7-9; J: TRBJ2-1; DNA: TGTGCCAGCGCCCAAGGTAACACCAATGAGCAGTTCTTC; CDR3: CASAQGNTNEQFF